This passage covers 24 T cell receptor beta chains from one sample sequenced in a study of blood T cell repertoires in COVID-19. Repertoires were generated with immunoSEQ multiplex PCR, while TCRdb's copy carries only in-frame clones and drops some. The sample records about 190,000 clones, 78% being singletons. The sample taken for sequencing was peripheral blood. The receptor source for this set is a woman at least 80 years old with active or convalescent COVID-19.

The chain joins TRBV4-2 to TRBJ2-2, with D maybe TRBD2 (5 bases). V was clipped by 5 bases and J by 0 bases, with 13 bases between them. Germline V gene data show CDR1 as LGHNA and CDR2 as YNFKEQ. This CDR3 spans 16 amino acids. The CDR3 loop reads CASSKSGGSNTGELFF. For the CDR3, the DNA is TGTGCCAGCAGCAAAAGTGGCGGGTCGAACACCGGGGAGCTGTTTTTT.

V is TRBV6-2 or TRBV6-3 and J is TRBJ2-2; D call uncertain. Germline V lookup: CDR1 MNHEY, CDR2 SVGEGT. The V and J ends lost 3 bases and 3 bases respectively, with 8 bases between them. This CDR3 contains 14 residues. CDR3: CASSYFRDTGELFF. The DNA for the CDR3 is TGTGCCAGCAGTTATTTCCGGGACACCGGGGAGCTGTTTTTT.

The V gene is TRBV9, the J gene TRBJ2-1, with 10 bases matching TRBD1. Trimming took 4 bases from V and 5 from J; bases not matched to a gene: 6. The CDR3 is made up of 15 amino acids. Per the germline V gene, CDR1 is SGDLS and CDR2 is YYNGEE. The CDR3 sequence: CASSIGTGEHNEQFF. The CDR3 DNA sequence: TGTGCCAGCAGCATAGGGACAGGGGAGCACAATGAGCAGTTCTTC.

The genes are TRBV5-1 and TRBJ2-6; a possible D gene is TRBD1 (5 bases). Germline CDR1 and CDR2: SGHRS and YFSETQ. The CDR3 length is 15 residues. Trimming removed 4 bases at V and 2 bases at J, with 10 bases between. CDR3 loop: CASSRRQPGANVLTF. The CDR3 DNA is TGCGCCAGCAGCAGAAGACAGCCTGGGGCCAACGTCCTGACTTTC. The full variable domain, with the rest looked up from reference TRBV5-1 and TRBJ2-6, is KAGVTQTPRYLIKTRGQQVTLSCSPISGHRSVSWYQQTPGQGLQFLFEYFSETQRNKGNFPGRFSGRQFSNSRSEMNVSTLELGDSALYLCASSRRQPGANVLTFGAGSRLTVL.

CDR3 nucleotides: TGTGCCAGCAGAGCGGACAGGGCTACCGGGGAGCTGTTTTTT. Amino acids: CASRADRATGELFF. The chain employs TRBV6-4 and TRBJ2-2; 8 bases line up with TRBD1. The V and J ends lost 6 bases and 5 bases, in that order; junction bases with no gene match: 5. The germline V gene has CDR1 MRHNA and CDR2 SNTAGT. This CDR3 spans 14 amino acids.

This sequence joins TRBV3-1 (or the pseudogene TRBV3-2) and TRBJ1-2; D is unresolved. Trimming left V 2 bases short and J 4 bases short, with 8 bases between. In germline, CDR1 is LGHDT, CDR2 YNNKEL (reference sequence). There are 13 residues in the CDR3. In nucleotides, the CDR3 is TGTGCCAGCAGCCAATTGCTACCCTATGGCTACACCTTC. Residues: CASSQLLPYGYTF.

This clone has a single count. This chain joins TRBV19 and TRBJ1-1; 9 bases agree with TRBD1. The CDR3 covers 17 residues. V lost 0 bases, J lost 7 bases, and 12 bases stayed unmatched. The germline V gene has CDR1 LNHDA and CDR2 SQIVND (reference sequence). This chain's CDR3 is CASSIDLWGQGASEAFF. The CDR3 region has the DNA TGTGCCAGTAGTATAGATCTATGGGGACAGGGCGCGAGTGAAGCTTTCTTT. Supplemented by reference TRBV19 and TRBJ1-1, the full variable domain reads DGGITQSPKYLFRKEGQNVTLSCEQNLNHDAMYWYRQDPGQGLRLIYYSQIVNDFQKGDIAEGYSVSREKKESFPLTVTSAQKNPTAFYLCASSIDLWGQGASEAFFGQGTRLTVV.

The chain carries TRBV6-1 and TRBJ1-5; perhaps TRBD1 as D (6 bases). The CDR3 runs 16 residues. The germline V gene encodes CDR1 MNHNS and CDR2 SASEGT. V shed 4 bases and J shed 6 bases, with 19 bases lying between them. In DNA, the CDR3 is TGTGCCAGCAGTGCCCCACTGGGGGGAGGGGGTCAGCCCCAGCATTTT. This gives the protein CASSAPLGGGGQPQHF.

The chain has TRBV5-1 and TRBJ1-1, with TRBD1 identical over 8 bases. J was trimmed by 4 bases and V by 4 bases; bases with no gene match: 6. Germline V gene data show CDR1 as SGHRS and CDR2 as YFSETQ. The CDR3 is 14 residues long. CDR3 in DNA: TGCGCCAGCAGCATCAACACAGGGGGCACTGAAGCTTTCTTT. Translating it yields CASSINTGGTEAFF.

The table lists this clone with a few counts. This chain uses TRBV27 with TRBJ1-2; 11 bases are shared with TRBD1. The CDR3 is 14 amino acids. Germline V gene sequence: CDR1 MNHEY, CDR2 SMNVEV (reference sequence). V lost 7 bases to trimming and J lost 4 bases; unmatched junction nucleotides: 5. In nucleotides, the CDR3 is TGTGCCAGCACCCGGACAGGGGGCCCCTATGGCTACACCTTC. As protein: CASTRTGGPYGYTF.

The genes are TRBV4-1 and TRBJ1-6; 9 nucleotides align to TRBD1. The CDR3 covers 17 residues. Germline CDR1 and CDR2: MGHRA and YSYEKL. V shed 3 bases, J shed 10 bases, and the junction held 13 bases outside the gene matches. This CDR3 is CASSHDTGQGRGSPLHF. The CDR3, as DNA: TGCGCCAGCAGCCACGATACGGGACAGGGTCGGGGATCACCCCTCCACTTT.

This rearrangement joins TRBV6-5 to TRBJ2-7, with D perhaps TRBD1 (5 bases). The ends were cut back, 1 base at V and 0 bases at J, with 7 bases in the middle. The CDR3 is 14 residues long. The germline V gene encodes CDR1 MNHEY and CDR2 SVGAGI. CDR3 protein: CASSYYQGSYEQYF. The CDR3 region has the DNA TGTGCCAGCAGTTACTACCAGGGCTCCTACGAGCAGTACTTC.

The J gene is TRBJ1-5, the V gene TRBV6-5; 7 bases line up with TRBD1. Looked up from germline, CDR1 is MNHEY and CDR2 is SVGAGI. This CDR3 has 14 residues. With V trimmed by 8 bases and J by 6 bases, 10 bases remained unmatched. The DNA of the CDR3 is TGTGCCAGCTCCCGGACAGGAGGGCGTCAGCCCCAGCATTTT. Residues: CASSRTGGRQPQHF.

The rearrangement joins TRBV5-4 to TRBJ2-3; D gene uncertain. The CDR3 spans 17 residues. Germline loops: CDR1 SGHNT, CDR2 YYREEE (reference sequence). Deletions cut 2 bases from V and 0 bases from J, with 16 bases between. The CDR3 DNA reads TGTGCCAGCAGCTTTGGCCGAGGAAAACTTAGCACAGATACGCAGTATTTT. Its protein is CASSFGRGKLSTDTQYF.

This clone was observed once. The rearrangement joins TRBV28 to TRBJ2-7, with 10 positions matching TRBD1. The germline V gene encodes CDR1 MDHEN and CDR2 SYDVKM. The CDR3 runs to 15 residues. After removal of 7 bases from V and 6 bases from J, the junction contained 12 bases not matched to a gene. CDR3 in amino acids: CASISPGQGGGEQYF. CDR3 bases: TGTGCCAGCATAAGTCCCGGACAGGGGGGCGGCGAGCAGTACTTC.

This clone appeared once. The CDR3 DNA is TGTGCCACCAACAAGGGGCTAGCGGTTTACAATGAGCAGTTCTTC. As protein: CATNKGLAVYNEQFF. This rearrangement joins TRBV15 to TRBJ2-1; 7 bases are shared with TRBD2. This CDR3 is built from 15 residues. The germline V gene encodes CDR1 LNHNV and CDR2 YYDKDF (reference sequence). V shed 7 bases and J 4 bases; nucleotides not matched to a gene: 10.

The sample holds a few counts of this clone. The chain combines TRBV19 with TRBJ2-2; D is ambiguous. From germline, CDR1 is LNHDA and CDR2 SQIVND (reference sequence). The CDR3 loop spans 15 amino acids. The ends were cut back, 6 bases at V and 2 bases at J, with 13 bases in the middle. The CDR3 nucleotides are TGTGCCAGTAGAAGACTGACCCCCAACACCGGGGAGCTGTTTTTT. This gives the protein CASRRLTPNTGELFF.

V and J are TRBV7-2 and TRBJ1-5; D gene uncertain. V was trimmed by 4 bases and J by 2 bases, leaving 9 bases between them. Germline V gene lookup returns CDR1 SGHTA and CDR2 FQGNSA. The CDR3 has 14 amino acids. The CDR3 DNA sequence: TGTGCCAGCAGCTCCCGTTCGGGCAATCAGCCCCAGCATTTT. Protein sequence: CASSSRSGNQPQHF.

This chain connects TRBV5-6 to TRBJ2-5; 8 bases agree with TRBD2. The CDR3 is made up of 15 amino acids. CDR1 SGHDT and CDR2 YYEEEE come from the germline V gene. The junction had 4 bases not matched to a gene; V was cut back by 1 base and J by 2 bases. CDR3 residues: CASSLRLAGQETQYF. The CDR3 DNA reads TGTGCCAGCAGCTTGAGGCTAGCGGGTCAAGAGACCCAGTACTTC.

The chain carries TRBV19 and TRBJ2-1; TRBD1 might be the D (6 bases). Deletions cut 7 bases from V and 2 bases from J, with 6 bases between. CDR3 size: 12 residues. Looked up from germline, CDR1 is LNHDA and CDR2 is SQIVND (reference sequence). CDR3 DNA sequence: TGTGCCAGTAAGGGGGCCTACAATGAGCAGTTCTTC. Translation gives CASKGAYNEQFF.

The chain combines TRBV4-1 with TRBJ2-3; 9 nucleotides align to TRBD2. CDR1 and CDR2 from the germline V gene are MGHRA and YSYEKL. V dropped 0 bases and J dropped 1; count of bases not matched to a gene: 5. The CDR3 is 17 residues long. CDR3 amino acids: CASSQEDSGGGTDTQYF. CDR3 nucleotide sequence: TGCGCCAGCAGCCAAGAGGATAGCGGGGGTGGCACAGATACGCAGTATTTT.

The chain is built from TRBV11-2 and TRBJ1-2; possible D gene TRBD1, 6 bases. V lost 5 bases, J lost 0 bases, and 19 bases lay in between. The V gene's germline CDR1 is SGHAT and CDR2 FQNNGV. This CDR3 contains 17 residues. The CDR3 DNA sequence: TGTGCCAGCAGCCCTACACTTACCGGACAGACTAACTATGGCTACACCTTC. Translating it yields CASSPTLTGQTNYGYTF.

The chain uses TRBV12-3 or TRBV12-4 and TRBJ2-5, with a possible D match to TRBD1 (5 bases). V lost 2 bases and J lost 5, with 9 bases in between. The CDR3 loop spans 13 amino acids. The CDR3 spells CASSLKGVETQYF. The CDR3 coding sequence is TGTGCCAGCAGTTTAAAAGGGGTTGAGACCCAGTACTTC.

This rearrangement joins TRBV3-1 (or the pseudogene TRBV3-2) to TRBJ1-6; D remains unclear. V dropped 4 bases and J dropped 6 bases, with 16 bases sitting between them. CDR3 length: 16 residues. Germline values: CDR1 LGHDT, CDR2 YNNKEL (reference sequence). This CDR3 is CASSPEIGMRNSPLHF. As DNA, the CDR3 is TGTGCCAGCAGCCCCGAGATCGGTATGCGTAATTCACCCCTCCACTTT.